This T cell receptor beta chain was retrieved from a study of T cell repertoires in cytomegalovirus infection. About the research overall: Through public TCR beta signatures, both CMV infection and matching HLA type were indicated. Whole-study findings and limits: The response measured ex vivo was dominated by TCR beta clonotypes (HLA-C-restricted and CMV-specific). Based on cumulative public TCR beta family frequency, carriers of CMV plus the relevant HLA were identified.

This CDR3 comprises 13 residues. The V gene's germline CDR1 is SQVTM and CDR2 ANQGSEA. This clonotype occurred a few times. Antigen specificity is unknown. TCRdb analysed the reads with MiXCR anew, one entry per CDR3 protein. Here the sample spans 150,000 to 200,000 distinct CDR3 sequences, approximately 14% being singletons. Input material: PBMCs. The rearrangement links TRBV29-1 to TRBJ2-2; D is unresolved. This sequence originates from a human donor in good health (CMV status not recorded). Some clones in this sample may be carry-over from other donors' samples. CDR3 region: CSASPVGIGELFF. The CDR3 nucleotides read TGCAGTGCCTCTCCCGTAGGTATCGGGGAGCTGTTTTTT.